This TCR beta chain emerged from a study of CD8+CD57+ T cells in acquired aplastic anemia. It was genomic DNA that served as the template for profiling TCR beta VDJ and CDR3. A single record per CDR3 protein comes from TCRdb applying MiXCR to the reads. This table has roughly 190,000 distinct CDR3 sequences, about 53% appearing once. The sample comprised sorted CD4+, CD8+, or CD8+CD57+ T cells (not recorded which) from PBMCs. This clonotype was obtained from a human donor in good health, serving as a control.

For the CDR3, the DNA is TGTGCCAGCAGCCAAGAAAACGGCCTAGGGGTTGGCTACACCTTC. Translation: CASSQENGLGVGYTF. V and J are TRBV3-1 and TRBJ1-2; tentative D call: TRBD1 (5 bases). V lost 0 bases, J lost 7 bases, and 15 bases lay in between. CDR3 length: 15 residues. Looked up from germline, CDR1 is LGHDT and CDR2 is YNNKEL (reference sequence).